These T cell receptor beta chains were read from a single sample in a study of cytomegalovirus exposure and HLA in healthy donors. The table came from immunoSEQ multiplex PCR; TCRdb's copy has only in-frame clones and leaves some out. Listed are roughly 82,000 clones; under 1.5% falls within the top ten. The specimen sequenced was PBMCs. Receptors were obtained from a woman between 55 and 75 years old in good health and CMV-seronegative. The CDR3 runs from the conserved cysteine through the conserved F or W. A D gene is named only where the DNA matches it firmly.

D gene	V gene	J gene	CDR3 DNA	CDR3 protein
.	TRBV5-6	TRBJ2-2	TGTGCCAGCAGCTTGGGCAGAGGCACCGGGGAGCTGTTTTTT	CASSLGRGTGELFF
TRBD1	TRBV6-1	TRBJ2-2	TGTGCCAGCAGTGGAGACAGGGTATCAACCGGGGAGCTGTTTTTT	CASSGDRVSTGELFF
TRBD1	TRBV7-2	TRBJ1-2	TGTGCCAGCAGCACACGACAGGGGGCAGACTATGGCTACACCTTC	CASSTRQGADYGYTF
.	TRBV2	TRBJ2-2	TGTGCCAGCCTGGACAGTCCTACCGGGGAGCTGTTTTTT	CASLDSPTGELFF
TRBD1	TRBV2	TRBJ2-7	TGTGCCAGCAGTCACCGGGACAGGGGAACCTACGAGCAGTACTTC	CASSHRDRGTYEQYF
.	TRBV7-2	TRBJ2-7	TGTGCCAGCAGCTTAGGGGACAAGGAGTCCTACGAGCAGTACTTC	CASSLGDKESYEQYF
.	TRBV11-2	TRBJ2-7	TGTGCCAGCAGCCCCCGGGATCGATACGAGCAGTACTTC	CASSPRDRYEQYF
.	TRBV2	TRBJ1-1	TGTGCCAGCATTGTTGAGATGAACACTGAAGCTTTCTTT	CASIVEMNTEAFF
TRBD1	TRBV7-8	TRBJ2-7	TGTGCCAGCAGCTCCCGACAGGGGCGCTACGAGCAGTACTTC	CASSSRQGRYEQYF
.	TRBV7-9	TRBJ1-1	TGTGCCAGCAGCTTAGATGAGGTGGGGGGCACTGAAGCTTTCTTT	CASSLDEVGGTEAFF
.	TRBV6-6	TRBJ2-2	TGTGCCAGCGCTCTTCTTGGGAGTCGGACCGGGGAGCTGTTTTTT	CASALLGSRTGELFF
TRBD2	TRBV5-4	TRBJ2-7	TGTGCCAGCAGCTTGACTAGCGGGAGCGTATACGAGCAGTACTTC	CASSLTSGSVYEQYF
.	TRBV28	TRBJ1-5	TGTGCCAGCAGGCCGACTCCCACTAGCAATCAGCCCCAGCATTTT	CASRPTPTSNQPQHF
.	TRBV7-8	TRBJ2-7	TGTGCCAGCAGCCGAGGGATATCCAGCCAGTCATTATATTACGAGCAGTACTTC	CASSRGISSQSLYYEQYF
.	TRBV4-1	TRBJ1-2	TGCGCCAGCAGCCAAGGACAGGTTTATGGCTACACCTTC	CASSQGQVYGYTF
.	TRBV7-9	TRBJ2-7	TGTGCCAGCAGCTTCGACTCCTCCTACGAGCAGTACTTC	CASSFDSSYEQYF
TRBD2	TRBV25-1	TRBJ2-3	TGTGCCAGCAGTGAAAGCGGGATCGGGACAGATACGCAGTATTTT	CASSESGIGTDTQYF
.	TRBV9	TRBJ1-3	TGTGCCAGCAGCTACAAGATGGGGGGTGCCACCATATATTTT	CASSYKMGGATIYF
.	TRBV18	TRBJ2-5	TGTGCCAGCTCACCAGGGGCGTCGGCGAATTCACTACTCCAAGAGACCCAGTACTTC	CASSPGASANSLLQETQYF
.	TRBV28	TRBJ1-2	TGTGCCAGCACAGGGACTAGCGGCTACACCTTC	CASTGTSGYTF
TRBD2	TRBV10-1	TRBJ2-3	TGCGCCAGACCAAGGACTAAGGGCGGGAGAGGGGCAGATACGCAGTATTTT	CARPRTKGGRGADTQYF
TRBD1	TRBV27	TRBJ2-3	TGTGCCAGCAGTTTCCGGGACAGGGAGGTCACAGATACGCAGTATTTT	CASSFRDREVTDTQYF
.	TRBV2	TRBJ2-7	TGTGCCTCGGCCCCCTTTAGCTACGAGCAGTACTTC	CASAPFSYEQYF
.	TRBV18	TRBJ2-1	TGTGCCAGCTCACCCCGTGTCAATGAGCAGTTCTTC	CASSPRVNEQFF
TRBD2	TRBV11-3	TRBJ2-3	TGTGCCAGCAGCTTAGGACTAGCGGGAGGCTCGGATACGCAGTATTTT	CASSLGLAGGSDTQYF
.	TRBV9	TRBJ2-5	TGTGCCAGCAGCCCAACAGGGTACCAAGAGACCCAGTACTTC	CASSPTGYQETQYF
.	TRBV20-1	TRBJ2-7	TGCAGTGCTAGCGGAGGCTACGGGCAGTACTTC	CSASGGYGQYF
.	TRBV11-2	TRBJ2-5	TGTGCCAACAGCTTATTTGGGGGCAAAGAGACCCAGTACTTC	CANSLFGGKETQYF
.	TRBV7-9	TRBJ1-3	TGTGCCAGCAGCTTAGGACAAAGCTCTGGAAACACCATATATTTT	CASSLGQSSGNTIYF
TRBD1	TRBV5-4	TRBJ1-5	TGTGCCAGCAGCCCGGGACAGGACAATCAGCCCCAGCATTTT	CASSPGQDNQPQHF
TRBD1	TRBV6-5	TRBJ2-7	TGTGCCAGCAGTTACGGGACAGGGGGAGACGAGCAGTACTTC	CASSYGTGGDEQYF
TRBD2	TRBV7-3	TRBJ2-1	TGTGCCAGCAGCCAAGGGACTAGCGGGATCTACAATGAGCAGTTCTTC	CASSQGTSGIYNEQFF
TRBD2	TRBV6-1	TRBJ2-5	TGTGCCAGCAGTGAACAGGGACTAGCGGGAGAGACCCAGTACTTC	CASSEQGLAGETQYF
TRBD2	TRBV2	TRBJ2-5	TGTGTCAGCAGTGCCCCGGGACTAGCGGGATCCGAGACCCAGTACTTC	CVSSAPGLAGSETQYF
.	TRBV5-4	TRBJ2-5	TGTGCCAGCAGCTTCCGGGACTACCAAGAGACCCAGTACTTC	CASSFRDYQETQYF
TRBD2	TRBV19	TRBJ2-3	TGTGCCAGTAGCCAACACTTACCGGGACTAGCGGGTGCGGATACGCAGTATTTT	CASSQHLPGLAGADTQYF
TRBD2	TRBV2	TRBJ2-1	TGTGCCAGCAGAGCACCGGGACTAGCGGGCCGGGTCCACAATGAGCAGTTCTTC	CASRAPGLAGRVHNEQFF
TRBD1	TRBV30	TRBJ2-2	TGTGCCCGACTCACAGGGGGTGAGGCCGGGGAGCTGTTTTTT	CARLTGGEAGELFF